This T cell receptor (beta chain) was profiled in a study of molecular identifiers for immune sequencing clone quantification. Study-level findings and limits: With a barcode shared among identical TCR molecules, highly expanded clone sizes could be underestimated.

TCRdb independently ran MiXCR on the PCR reads; one entry per CDR3 protein. The repertoire has hundreds of thousands of distinct CDR3 sequences, 15% to 20% of them found once; the top ten carry roughly 0.85%. In regard to this clonotype: The antigen remains undetermined.

Germline CDR1 and CDR2: MNHEY and SVGEGT. J lost 2 bases, V lost 2 bases, and 9 bases had no gene match. The CDR3 extends over 17 amino acids. Sequenced material: naive CD8+ T cells from blood, with Jurkat cell RNA spiked in. Regarding subset: FACS-sorted CD8+CD4-CCR7+CD45RA+ naive T cells. The source is a human donor in good health. Some libraries in this study had Jurkat cell RNA spiked in. The rearrangement joins TRBV6-2 or TRBV6-3 to TRBJ2-3; 8 bases fit TRBD1. CDR3 DNA sequence: TGTGCCAGCAGTTACCCCACCGGGGACAGGCACACAGATACGCAGTATTTT. Residues: CASSYPTGDRHTDTQYF.